These T cell receptor beta chains were read from a single sample in a study of blood T cell repertoires in COVID-19. TCRdb keeps only in-frame clones here, not all; method: immunoSEQ multiplex PCR. The sample holds a few hundred thousand clones, 80% seen once. The sample taken for sequencing was PBMCs or T cells enriched from blood (not recorded which). Receptor source: a man younger than 45 with acute COVID-19. Each CDR3 is given with its conserved first and last residue. The D gene is left open where the match is weak. Clone size is shown for a subset of rows, as once, few, many or a class of expanded clone.

J	D	size	V	length	DNA	CDR3
TRBJ2-2	TRBD2	once	TRBV6-1	17	TGTGCCAGCAGTGGGCTAGCGGGGGGTAGCGGCACCGGGGAGCTGTTTTTT	CASSGLAGGSGTGELFF
TRBJ2-7	TRBD2	NA	TRBV19	17	TGTGCCAGTAGTATTACTGGGACTAGCGGGGTGACCTACGAGCAGTACTTC	CASSITGTSGVTYEQYF
TRBJ1-3	NA	NA	TRBV2	18	TGTGCCAGCAGTGAATTTTTTCGTCTGCGGGCATCTGGAAACACCATATATTTT	CASSEFFRLRASGNTIYF
TRBJ2-3	NA	NA	TRBV9	14	TGTGCCACCTCCGTGAGGGTCGTAGCAGATACGCAGTATTTT	CATSVRVVADTQYF
TRBJ2-7	NA	NA	TRBV12-5	12	TGTGCTAGTGGTTTGGTAGACTGGGAGCAGTACTTC	CASGLVDWEQYF
TRBJ1-1	TRBD1	NA	TRBV5-1	16	TGCGCCAGCAGCTTGATGGCAGGGGGCTCGAACACTGAAGCTTTCTTT	CASSLMAGGSNTEAFF
TRBJ1-1	TRBD1	NA	TRBV2	13	TGTGCCAGCATACAGGGGGCGAACACTGAAGCTTTCTTT	CASIQGANTEAFF
TRBJ2-7	NA	NA	TRBV7-9	16	TGTGCCAGCAGCTCGTCAACCCAGGGACATGCCTACGAGCAGTACTTC	CASSSSTQGHAYEQYF
TRBJ1-5	NA	NA	TRBV28	13	TGTGCCAGCAGTTTAGGTATACGGCAGCCCCAGCATTTT	CASSLGIRQPQHF
TRBJ2-7	TRBD2	NA	TRBV7-9	16	TGTGCCAGCAGCTTCGGACGGGGGGAAGGGACCTACGAGCAGTACTTC	CASSFGRGEGTYEQYF
TRBJ1-1	TRBD1	NA	TRBV5-4	18	TGTGCCAGCAGCTTTTCCGATGGGACAGCCGGGGTGAACACTGAAGCTTTCTTT	CASSFSDGTAGVNTEAFF
TRBJ1-6	TRBD1	few	TRBV6-5	15	TGTGCCAGCAGTTACTCCCGGACAGGGCTCTTCACCCTCCACTTT	CASSYSRTGLFTLHF
TRBJ2-3	NA	NA	TRBV5-1	12	TGCGCCAGCAGCCCGGGACTAGATACGCAGTATTTT	CASSPGLDTQYF
TRBJ1-5	TRBD1	NA	TRBV12-5	15	TGTGCTAGTGGTTGGGGCGGGGACAGGGGTCAGCCCCAGCATTTT	CASGWGGDRGQPQHF
TRBJ2-3	TRBD2	NA	TRBV19	15	TGTGCCAGTAGTATGAAGGGGACTATAACAGATACGCAGTATTTT	CASSMKGTITDTQYF
TRBJ2-1	NA	NA	TRBV18	16	TGTGCCAGCTCACCACCGAAGGGGGGGGGCCTCAATGAGCAGTTCTTC	CASSPPKGGGLNEQFF
TRBJ2-1	TRBD1	NA	TRBV5-1	15	TGCGCCAGCAGCTCCGACAGGGGGCCCTACAATGAGCAGTTCTTC	CASSSDRGPYNEQFF
TRBJ2-7	NA	NA	TRBV19	16	TGTGCCAGTAGTATAGTTCCTACAGGGCCGTCCTACGAGCAGTACTTC	CASSIVPTGPSYEQYF
TRBJ1-1	NA	NA	TRBV11-2	15	TGTGCCAGCAGCCCCAACAGGGTGCTGAACACTGAAGCTTTCTTT	CASSPNRVLNTEAFF
TRBJ2-2	NA	NA	TRBV7-9	14	TGTGCCAGCAGCTCAGACGGGTTCACCGGGGAGCTGTTTTTT	CASSSDGFTGELFF
TRBJ2-2	TRBD2	NA	TRBV9	21	TGTGCCAGCAGCGTAGTCGGGCGGGCAGGGGCGACTAGCGGGGAGACCGGGGAGCTGTTTTTT	CASSVVGRAGATSGETGELFF
TRBJ1-3	NA	NA	TRBV11-3	13	TGTGCCAGCAGCTTAGACCTTGGAAACACCATATATTTT	CASSLDLGNTIYF
TRBJ2-7	NA	NA	TRBV3-1/TRBV3-2	18	TGTGCCAGCAGCCAAGCTTTCGGGGGAGAAACTTACTCCTACGAGCAGTACTTC	CASSQAFGGETYSYEQYF
TRBJ2-7	TRBD1	NA	TRBV25-1	13	TGTGCCAGCACCCCGACAGGGTCCTACGAGCAGTACTTC	CASTPTGSYEQYF
TRBJ2-1	NA	NA	TRBV2	15	TGTGCCAGCAGTGAACGGGGAGAAGTAGTGGTTAAGCAGTTCTTC	CASSERGEVVVKQFF
TRBJ2-5	NA	NA	TRBV5-1	14	TGCGCCAGCAGCTTGCTGGCAGGCCAAGAGACCCAGTACTTC	CASSLLAGQETQYF
TRBJ1-2	NA	NA	TRBV5-6	13	TGTGCCAGCAGCTTGCAGGGTGACTATGGCTACACCTTC	CASSLQGDYGYTF
TRBJ1-2	NA	NA	TRBV6-5	14	TGTGCCAGCAGTTACTCTTCGAGGTGGTATGGCTACACCTTC	CASSYSSRWYGYTF
TRBJ1-4	NA	NA	TRBV15	16	TGTGCCACCAGCAGAAGTTTAGGGGCAACTAATGAAAAACTGTTTTTT	CATSRSLGATNEKLFF
TRBJ1-2	TRBD1	NA	TRBV19	15	TGTGCCAGTAACCCTCAGGCAGGGGGCAGCTATGGCTACACCTTC	CASNPQAGGSYGYTF
TRBJ2-2	TRBD2	few	TRBV18	16	TGTGCCAGCTCACCAGAGACCGGGGGGGCCACCGGGGAGCTGTTTTTT	CASSPETGGATGELFF
TRBJ1-2	NA	NA	TRBV30	13	TGTGCCTGGAAGTACAGGGTTAACTATGGCTACACCTTC	CAWKYRVNYGYTF
TRBJ1-2	TRBD1	NA	TRBV6-5	14	TGTGCCACCGCAACTTTTAGGGGGCCTGAAGGCTACACCTTC	CATATFRGPEGYTF
TRBJ2-3	NA	few	TRBV19	16	TGTGCCAGTAGTATTGGAACCGGGGGGCCGCCAGATACGCAGTATTTT	CASSIGTGGPPDTQYF
TRBJ1-1	TRBD1	NA	TRBV6-5	14	TGTGCCACCCCGACAGGGGGCGTGGGCACTGAAGCTTTCTTT	CATPTGGVGTEAFF
TRBJ1-1	NA	once	TRBV3-1/TRBV3-2	13	TGTGCCAGCAGCCAAGTTGGAACAGGAGAAGCTTTCTTT	CASSQVGTGEAFF
TRBJ2-2	NA	NA	TRBV9	12	TGTGCCAGCAGCGCAGGGCCCGGGGAGCTGTTTTTT	CASSAGPGELFF
TRBJ2-5	NA	NA	TRBV4-1	14	TGCGCCAGCAGCCAAGCTTGGGGGGAGGAGACCCAGTACTTC	CASSQAWGEETQYF
TRBJ1-1	NA	few	TRBV2	15	TGTGCCAGCAGTGAAACTAGGGTTCAGAACACTGAAGCTTTCTTT	CASSETRVQNTEAFF
TRBJ1-5	TRBD1	NA	TRBV5-6	16	TGTGCCAGCAGCCAGACAGGGGGGATTAGCAATCAGCCCCAGCATTTT	CASSQTGGISNQPQHF
TRBJ1-2	NA	NA	TRBV6-5	13	TGTGCCAGCAGTTACTCGAAATACTACCGCTACACCTTC	CASSYSKYYRYTF
TRBJ2-3	NA	NA	TRBV7-6	16	TGTGCCAGCAGCCCGAATACAGGGTACAGCACAGATACGCAGTATTTT	CASSPNTGYSTDTQYF
TRBJ1-1	NA	NA	TRBV18	16	TGTGCCAGCTCACCATTGACAGGCAGTTCGAACACTGAAGCTTTCTTT	CASSPLTGSSNTEAFF
TRBJ1-1	NA	NA	TRBV9	13	TGTGCCAGCAGCGTAATGGGGGGCACTGAAGCTTTCTTT	CASSVMGGTEAFF
TRBJ1-2	NA	NA	TRBV18	15	TGTGCCAGCTCACCACCAAACAGGGAAAGGAGTGGCTACACCTTC	CASSPPNRERSGYTF
TRBJ2-2	TRBD2	NA	TRBV5-6	18	TGTGCCAGCAGCCGGAGAATAGCGGGGGCCCTCAAGGCCGGGGAGCTGTTTTTT	CASSRRIAGALKAGELFF
TRBJ1-5	TRBD1	NA	TRBV5-6	18	TGTGCCAGCAGCACACATGACAGGGGATTCTATAGCAATCAGCCCCAGCATTTT	CASSTHDRGFYSNQPQHF
TRBJ1-2	TRBD1	NA	TRBV30	16	TGTGCCTGGAGTCTACCATCCGGACAGGCCAGATATGGCTACACCTTC	CAWSLPSGQARYGYTF
TRBJ1-2	TRBD1	few	TRBV12-3/TRBV12-4	13	TGTGCCAGCAGTCGGGACAGGGTGTATGGCTACACCTTC	CASSRDRVYGYTF
TRBJ1-4	TRBD1	NA	TRBV3-1/TRBV3-2	16	TGTGCCAGCAGCCAGAAGGCCGGGACAGGGGGTGAAAAACTGTTTTTT	CASSQKAGTGGEKLFF
TRBJ2-7	TRBD1	NA	TRBV11-1	12	TGTGCCAGCAGCTATCAGGGGGACGAGCAGTACTTC	CASSYQGDEQYF
TRBJ2-2	TRBD2	NA	TRBV14	18	TGTGCCAGCAGCCAATTTGGGCGGGGGGCCTTGAACACCGGGGAGCTGTTTTTT	CASSQFGRGALNTGELFF
TRBJ1-2	NA	few	TRBV21-1	13	TGTGCCAGCAGCAAAGTACGGGGCTATGGCTACACCTTC	CASSKVRGYGYTF
TRBJ1-2	TRBD1	NA	TRBV5-1	15	TGCGCCAGCAGCGGGACCGGGACAGAACTCTATGGCTACACCTTC	CASSGTGTELYGYTF